This T cell receptor beta chain was identified in a study of regulatory T cells in long-lasting Graves disease. Time point specified: newly diagnosed GD, antithyroid drugs for less than 3 months. PBMC-derived RNA was used for the TCR library. Tubes containing EDTA received approximately 9.8 milliliters of drawn peripheral blood. This clonotype has a count of ten or more. HTBI primers from iRepertoire and Arm-PCR of CDR3 regions yielded the TCR beta libraries. TCRdb re-derived calls from the multiplex PCR reads in MiXCR, one entry per CDR3 protein. Of some 500,000 distinct CDR3 sequences detected, approximately 13% appear once; the ten largest clones hold about 9.1%. Unmatched junction bases numbered 8, after V lost 6 bases and J lost 3 bases. This CDR3 contains 15 residues. These data were also reused for a study on T cells in Graves' hyperthyroidism and ophthalmopathy. From that paper: Ophthalmopathy was distinguished from stable hyperthyroidism by 13 V-J signatures.

Sample: peripheral blood mononuclear cells (PBMCs), taken at new diagnosis, from a patient treated with antithyroid drugs. This sequence joins TRBV12-3 or TRBV12-4 and TRBJ2-5; 9 bases align to TRBD2. The clonotype originates from a man between 25 and 39 years old with Graves disease. DNA for the CDR3: TGTGCCAGCAGCCTTGAGCTAGCGGGAAAAGAGACCCAGTACTTC. It translates to CASSLELAGKETQYF.